The text below deals with one T cell receptor beta chain. The antigen is unknown. This sample was included in a study of identifying expanded T cells in peripheral blood. No infections or other immune events were documented during collection. General study results and limits: Approximately two-week clone count variance significantly increased as total template count grew. Differentially abundant clones: 1 to 1.5 between replicates, around 17 at around 2 weeks, less than 20 at four.

The V end lost 2 bases, the J end lost 5 bases, and 11 bases lay between the germline ends. Germline values: CDR1 SGHNT, CDR2 YYREEE (reference sequence). The length of the CDR3 is 13 residues. Clones were sequenced by immunoSEQ multiplex PCR, and TCRdb holds only the in-frame ones, with some missing. The table lists about 100,000 clones, 75% to 90% of them singletons. The TCR comes from a person aged 18 to 69 in good health. The sequenced sample consisted of blood. V usage is TRBV5-4 and J usage is TRBJ2-7; no clear D gene. Here the CDR3 reads CASSFGSEDEQYF. The CDR3, as DNA: TGTGCCAGCAGCTTTGGTTCAGAGGACGAGCAGTACTTC.